This TCR beta chain was identified in a study of response to subunit inactivated influenza vaccine. CDR3 size: 15 residues. Germline assignment: CDR1 GTSNPN and CDR2 SVGIG (reference sequence). The V gene end was trimmed by 1 base and the J gene end by 2 bases; junction bases not matched to a gene: 5. TCRdb processed the RT-PCR reads anew with MiXCR; each CDR3 protein has one entry. The sample records 500,000 to 600,000 distinct CDR3 sequences, about 11% being singletons. This clonotype was detected a few times. This clonotype originated in a middle-aged man who received an inactivated influenza vaccine. The chain combines TRBV30 with TRBJ2-3; 8 bases align to TRBD1. The starting material was PBMCs from blood, obtained on the day of vaccination. The CDR3 spells CAWSGPGGFTDTQYF. The CDR3 region has the DNA TGTGCCTGGAGTGGCCCAGGGGGCTTCACAGATACGCAGTATTTT. The entire variable domain, with the rest obtained from reference TRBV30 and TRBJ2-3, is as follows: SQTIHQWPATLVQPVGSPLSLECTVEGTSNPNLYWYRQAAGRGLQLLFYSVGIGQISSEVPQNLSASRPQDRQFILSSKKLLLSDSGFYLCAWSGPGGFTDTQYFGPGTRLTVL.